The rows below give T cell receptor beta chains drawn from one sample of a study of cytomegalovirus exposure and HLA in healthy donors. The table came from immunoSEQ multiplex PCR; TCRdb's copy has only in-frame clones and leaves some out. The sample records 70,000 to 90,000 clones, 65% to 85% being singletons. Sequenced material: PBMCs. The receptor set was obtained from a man between 60 and 75 years old in good health and CMV-seropositive. Both conserved end residues are part of each CDR3. Clone size is stated in some rows and not others, as once, few, many or a class when expanded.

CDR3 protein: CASSKTGYANEKLFF
clone size: .
V gene: TRBV7-9

CDR3 protein: CASSGPGTSGSEGDEQFF
clone size: .
V gene: TRBV7-3

CDR3 protein: CAISEVPGLAGGSYNEQFF
clone size: once
V gene: TRBV10-3

CDR3 protein: CSVEGSTEAFF
clone size: .
V gene: TRBV29-1

CDR3 protein: CASSYSIGRGTGELFF
clone size: .
V gene: TRBV6-6

CDR3 protein: CASSSGGSGANVLTF
clone size: .
V gene: TRBV7-3

CDR3 protein: CASSKQGDTEAFF
clone size: once
V gene: TRBV11-3

CDR3 protein: CSVEDRQGARGNIQYF
clone size: .
V gene: TRBV29-1

CDR3 protein: CASSSPGTAYEQYF
clone size: .
V gene: TRBV27

CDR3 protein: CASSRAGNSYEQYF
clone size: .
V gene: TRBV5-6

CDR3 protein: CASTRQASQETQYF
clone size: .
V gene: TRBV5-1

CDR3 protein: CASSEGFGGVGTNHGYTF
clone size: few
V gene: TRBV2